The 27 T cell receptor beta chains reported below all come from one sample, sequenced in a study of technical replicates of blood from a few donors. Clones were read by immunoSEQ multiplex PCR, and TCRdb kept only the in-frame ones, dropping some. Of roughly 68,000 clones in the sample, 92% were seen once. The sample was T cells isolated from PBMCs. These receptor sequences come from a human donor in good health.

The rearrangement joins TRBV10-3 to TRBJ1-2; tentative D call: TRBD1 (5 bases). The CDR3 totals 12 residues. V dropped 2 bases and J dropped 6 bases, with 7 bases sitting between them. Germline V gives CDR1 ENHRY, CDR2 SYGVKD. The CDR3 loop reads CAISEGGDGYTF. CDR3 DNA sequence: TGTGCCATCAGTGAGGGGGGGGATGGCTACACCTTC.

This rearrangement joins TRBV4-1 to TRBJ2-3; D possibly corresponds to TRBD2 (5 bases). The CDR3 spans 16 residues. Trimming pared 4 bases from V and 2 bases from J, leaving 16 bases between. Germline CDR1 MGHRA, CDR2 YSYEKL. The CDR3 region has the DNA TGCGCCAGCAGCCCAGGACTCGGACTGACCACAGATACGCAGTATTTT. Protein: CASSPGLGLTTDTQYF.

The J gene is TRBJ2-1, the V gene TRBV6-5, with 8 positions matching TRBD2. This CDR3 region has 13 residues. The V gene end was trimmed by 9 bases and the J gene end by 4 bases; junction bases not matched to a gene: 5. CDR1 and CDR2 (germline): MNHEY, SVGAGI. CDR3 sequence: CASQGTSYNEQFF. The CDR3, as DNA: TGTGCCAGTCAAGGGACTAGTTACAATGAGCAGTTCTTC.

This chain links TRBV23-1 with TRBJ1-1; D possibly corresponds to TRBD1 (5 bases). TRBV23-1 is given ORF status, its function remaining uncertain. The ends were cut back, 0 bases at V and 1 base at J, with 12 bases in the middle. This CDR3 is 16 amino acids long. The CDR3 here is CASSQSPPTANTEAFF. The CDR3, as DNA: TGCGCCAGCAGTCAATCGCCTCCGACAGCGAACACTGAAGCTTTCTTT.

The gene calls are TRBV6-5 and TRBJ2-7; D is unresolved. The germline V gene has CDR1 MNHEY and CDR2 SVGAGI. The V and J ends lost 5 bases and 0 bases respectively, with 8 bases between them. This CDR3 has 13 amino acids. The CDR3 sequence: CASSPYISYEQYF. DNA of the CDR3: TGTGCCAGCAGTCCTTATATCTCCTACGAGCAGTACTTC.

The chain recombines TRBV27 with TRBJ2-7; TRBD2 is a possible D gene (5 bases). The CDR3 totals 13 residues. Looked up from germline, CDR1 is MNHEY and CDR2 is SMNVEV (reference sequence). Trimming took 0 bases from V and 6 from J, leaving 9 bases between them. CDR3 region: CASSLSPSFEQYF. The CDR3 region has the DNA TGTGCCAGCAGTTTATCGCCTAGCTTCGAGCAGTACTTC.

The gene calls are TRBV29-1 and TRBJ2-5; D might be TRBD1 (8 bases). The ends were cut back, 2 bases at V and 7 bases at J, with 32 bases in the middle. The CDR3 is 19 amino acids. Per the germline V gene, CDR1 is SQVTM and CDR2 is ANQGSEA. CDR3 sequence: CSVESSRTGRDSLPATQYF. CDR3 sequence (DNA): TGCAGCGTTGAAAGTTCCCGGACAGGGAGGGACTCCTTACCGGCGACCCAGTACTTC.

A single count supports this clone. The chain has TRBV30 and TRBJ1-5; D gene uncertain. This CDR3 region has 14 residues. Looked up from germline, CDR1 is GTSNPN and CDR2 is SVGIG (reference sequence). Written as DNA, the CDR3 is TGTGCTGCGGGCAAGATTAATAGCAATCAGCCCCAGCATTTT. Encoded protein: CAAGKINSNQPQHF.

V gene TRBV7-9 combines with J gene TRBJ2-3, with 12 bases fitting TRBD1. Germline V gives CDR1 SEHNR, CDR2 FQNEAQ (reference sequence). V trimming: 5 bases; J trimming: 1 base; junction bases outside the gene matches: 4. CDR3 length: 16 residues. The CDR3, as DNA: TGTGCCAGCAGCATAGGGACAGGGGGCGGCACAGATACGCAGTATTTT. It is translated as CASSIGTGGGTDTQYF.

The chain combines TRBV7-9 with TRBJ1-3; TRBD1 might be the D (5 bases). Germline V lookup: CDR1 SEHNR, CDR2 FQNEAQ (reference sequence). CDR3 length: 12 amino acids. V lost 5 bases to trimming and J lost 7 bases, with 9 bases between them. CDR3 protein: CASSEQENTIYF. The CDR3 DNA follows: TGTGCCAGCAGCGAACAGGAGAACACCATATATTTT.

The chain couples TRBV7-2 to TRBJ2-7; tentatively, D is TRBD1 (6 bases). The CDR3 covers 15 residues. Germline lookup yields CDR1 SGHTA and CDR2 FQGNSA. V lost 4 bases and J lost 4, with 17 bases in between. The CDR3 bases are TGTGCCAGCAGCTCGGAAGCCGGGACAACGTACGAGCAGTACTTC. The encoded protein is CASSSEAGTTYEQYF.

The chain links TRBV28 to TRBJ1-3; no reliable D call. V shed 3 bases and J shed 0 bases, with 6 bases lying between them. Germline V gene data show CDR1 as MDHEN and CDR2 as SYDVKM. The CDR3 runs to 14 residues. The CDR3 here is CASSFQASGNTIYF. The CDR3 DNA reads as TGTGCCAGCAGTTTCCAGGCCTCTGGAAACACCATATATTTT.

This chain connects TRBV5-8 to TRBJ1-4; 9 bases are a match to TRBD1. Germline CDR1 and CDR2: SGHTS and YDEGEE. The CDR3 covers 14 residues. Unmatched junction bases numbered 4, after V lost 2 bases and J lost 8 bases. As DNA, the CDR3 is TGTGCCAGCAGCTTCTTGGGACAGGGCGAAAAACTGTTTTTT. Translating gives CASSFLGQGEKLFF.

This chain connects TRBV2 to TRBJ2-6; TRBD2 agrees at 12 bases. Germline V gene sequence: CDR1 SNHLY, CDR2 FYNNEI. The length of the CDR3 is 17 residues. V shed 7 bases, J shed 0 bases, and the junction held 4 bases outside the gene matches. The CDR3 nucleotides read TGTGCCAGCAAGCCTAGCGGGAGGGTCTCTGGGGCCAACGTCCTGACTTTC. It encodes CASKPSGRVSGANVLTF.

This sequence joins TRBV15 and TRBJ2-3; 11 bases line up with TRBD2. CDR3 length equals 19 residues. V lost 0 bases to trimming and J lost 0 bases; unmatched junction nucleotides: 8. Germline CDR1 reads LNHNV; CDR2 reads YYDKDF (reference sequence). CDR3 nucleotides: TGTGCCACCAGCAGAGACTTAGCGGGAGGGCCTCTTAGCACAGATACGCAGTATTTT. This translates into CATSRDLAGGPLSTDTQYF.

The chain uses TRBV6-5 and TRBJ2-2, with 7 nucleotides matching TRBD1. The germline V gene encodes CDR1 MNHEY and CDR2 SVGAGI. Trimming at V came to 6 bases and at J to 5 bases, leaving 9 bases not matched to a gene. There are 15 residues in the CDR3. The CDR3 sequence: CASRSGTDFTGELFF. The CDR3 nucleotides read TGTGCCAGCAGGTCCGGGACAGACTTTACCGGGGAGCTGTTTTTT.

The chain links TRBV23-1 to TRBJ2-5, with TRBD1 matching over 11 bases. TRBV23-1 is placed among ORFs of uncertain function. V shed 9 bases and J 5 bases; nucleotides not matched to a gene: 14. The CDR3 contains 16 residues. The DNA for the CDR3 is TGCGCCAGTCTATCCTTGGACAGGGGGCGCGGGGAGACCCAGTACTTC. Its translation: CASLSLDRGRGETQYF.

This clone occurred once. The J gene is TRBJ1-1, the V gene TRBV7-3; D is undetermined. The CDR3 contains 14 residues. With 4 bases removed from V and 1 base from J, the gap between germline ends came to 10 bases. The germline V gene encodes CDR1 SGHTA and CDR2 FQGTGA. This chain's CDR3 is CASSYGYRNTEAFF. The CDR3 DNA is TGTGCCAGCAGCTACGGTTACAGGAACACTGAAGCTTTCTTT.

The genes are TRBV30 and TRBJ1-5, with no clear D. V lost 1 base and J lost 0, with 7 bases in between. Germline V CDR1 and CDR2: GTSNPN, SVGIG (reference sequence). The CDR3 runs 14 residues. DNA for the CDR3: TGTGCCTGGAGTGGTGGCCTTAGCAATCAGCCCCAGCATTTT. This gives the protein CAWSGGLSNQPQHF. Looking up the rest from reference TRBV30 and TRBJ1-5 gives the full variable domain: SQTIHQWPATLVQPVGSPLSLECTVEGTSNPNLYWYRQAAGRGLQLLFYSVGIGQISSEVPQNLSASRPQDRQFILSSKKLLLSDSGFYLCAWSGGLSNQPQHFGDGTRLSIL.

The CDR3 DNA is TGCGCCAGCAGCCGACCCACAGGGGCGGAAAGCACTGAAGCTTTCTTT. Translated: CASSRPTGAESTEAFF. The chain recombines TRBV5-1 with TRBJ1-1, with TRBD1 matching over 7 bases. Germline CDR1 reads SGHRS; CDR2 reads YFSETQ. Trimming at V came to 4 bases and at J to 4 bases, leaving 13 bases not matched to a gene. There are 16 residues in the CDR3.

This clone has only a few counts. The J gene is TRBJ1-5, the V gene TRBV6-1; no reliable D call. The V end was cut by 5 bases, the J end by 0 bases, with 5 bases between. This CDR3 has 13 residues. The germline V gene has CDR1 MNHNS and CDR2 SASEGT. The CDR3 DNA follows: TGTGCCAGCAGTCAGTATAGCAATCAGCCCCAGCATTTT. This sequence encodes CASSQYSNQPQHF.

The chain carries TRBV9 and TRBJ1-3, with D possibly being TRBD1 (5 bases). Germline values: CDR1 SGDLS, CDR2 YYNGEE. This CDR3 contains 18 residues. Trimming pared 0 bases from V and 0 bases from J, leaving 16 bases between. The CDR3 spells CASSVEDIRGFSGNTIYF. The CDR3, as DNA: TGTGCCAGCAGCGTAGAAGATATTAGGGGCTTCTCTGGAAACACCATATATTTT.

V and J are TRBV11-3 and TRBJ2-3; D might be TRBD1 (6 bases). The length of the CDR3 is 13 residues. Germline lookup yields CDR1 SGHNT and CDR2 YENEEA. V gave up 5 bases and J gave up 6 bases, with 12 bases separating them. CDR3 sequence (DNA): TGTGCCAGCAGCCTCAACAGGGAGGATACGCAGTATTTT. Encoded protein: CASSLNREDTQYF.

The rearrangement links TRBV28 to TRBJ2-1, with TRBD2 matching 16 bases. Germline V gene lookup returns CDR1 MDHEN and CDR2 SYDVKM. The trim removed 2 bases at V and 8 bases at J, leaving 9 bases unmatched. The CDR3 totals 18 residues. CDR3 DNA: TGTGCCAGCAGTTTAATAATAACCGGGACTAGCGGGAGGGATGAGCAGTTCTTC. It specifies CASSLIITGTSGRDEQFF.

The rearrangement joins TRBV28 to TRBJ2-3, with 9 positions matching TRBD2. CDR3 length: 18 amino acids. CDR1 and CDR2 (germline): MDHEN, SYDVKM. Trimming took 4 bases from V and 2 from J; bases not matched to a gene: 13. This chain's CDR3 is CASSSPSGRTRTTDTQYF. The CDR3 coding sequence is TGTGCCAGCAGTTCCCCGAGCGGGAGGACTCGAACCACAGATACGCAGTATTTT. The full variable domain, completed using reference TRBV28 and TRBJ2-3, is DVKVTQSSRYLVKRTGEKVFLECVQDMDHENMFWYRQDPGLGLRLIYFSYDVKMKEKGDIPEGYSVSREKKERFSLILESASTNQTSMYLCASSSPSGRTRTTDTQYFGPGTRLTVL.

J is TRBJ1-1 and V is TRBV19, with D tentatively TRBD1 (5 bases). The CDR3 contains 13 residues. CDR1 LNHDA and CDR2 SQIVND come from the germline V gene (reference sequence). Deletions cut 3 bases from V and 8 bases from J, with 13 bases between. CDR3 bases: TGTGCCAGTAGTATGGAACCCGACAGAGAAGCTTTCTTT. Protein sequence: CASSMEPDREAFF.

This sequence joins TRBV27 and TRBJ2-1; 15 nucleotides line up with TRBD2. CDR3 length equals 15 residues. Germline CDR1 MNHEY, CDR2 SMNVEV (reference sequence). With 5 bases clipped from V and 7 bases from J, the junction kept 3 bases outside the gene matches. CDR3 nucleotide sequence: TGTGCCAGCAGTAATGGACTAGCGGGAGGGAATGAGCAGTTCTTC. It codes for CASSNGLAGGNEQFF.